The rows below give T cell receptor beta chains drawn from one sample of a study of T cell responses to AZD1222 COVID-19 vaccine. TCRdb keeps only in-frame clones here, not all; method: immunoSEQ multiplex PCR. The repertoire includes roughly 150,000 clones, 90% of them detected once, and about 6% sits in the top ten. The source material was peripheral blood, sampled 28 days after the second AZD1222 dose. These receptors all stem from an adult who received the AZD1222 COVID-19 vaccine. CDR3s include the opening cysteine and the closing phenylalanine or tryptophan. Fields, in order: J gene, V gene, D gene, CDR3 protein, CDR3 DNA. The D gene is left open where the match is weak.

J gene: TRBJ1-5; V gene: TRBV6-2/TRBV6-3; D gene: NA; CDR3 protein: CASSYSDRYQPQHF; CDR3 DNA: TGTGCCAGCAGTTACTCGGACCGGTATCAGCCCCAGCATTTT
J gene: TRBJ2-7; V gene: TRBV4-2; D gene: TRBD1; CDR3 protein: CASSQAGTGGSYEQYF; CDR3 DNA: TGTGCCAGCAGCCAGGCCGGGACAGGGGGCTCCTACGAGCAGTACTTC
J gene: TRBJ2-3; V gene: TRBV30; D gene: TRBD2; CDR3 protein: CAWTAGGGGQDTQYF; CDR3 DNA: TGTGCCTGGACAGCGGGCGGCGGGGGGCAAGATACGCAGTATTTT
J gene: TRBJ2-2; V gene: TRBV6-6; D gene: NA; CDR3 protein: CASSPRLGQLGTGELFF; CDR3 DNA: TGTGCCAGCAGTCCCCGGTTGGGACAATTGGGCACCGGGGAGCTGTTTTTT
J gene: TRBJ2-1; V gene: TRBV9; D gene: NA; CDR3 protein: CASSVGRVFGDEQFF; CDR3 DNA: TGTGCCAGCAGCGTAGGTCGAGTTTTTGGGGATGAGCAGTTCTTC
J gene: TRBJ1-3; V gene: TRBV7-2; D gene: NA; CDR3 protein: CASSLDKGINENTIYF; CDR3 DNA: TGTGCCAGCAGCTTAGATAAGGGAATAAACGAAAACACCATATATTTT
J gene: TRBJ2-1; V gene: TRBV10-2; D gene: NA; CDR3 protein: CASSEQGSRDEQFF; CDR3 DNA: TGCGCCAGCAGTGAGCAGGGCAGCCGAGATGAGCAGTTCTTC
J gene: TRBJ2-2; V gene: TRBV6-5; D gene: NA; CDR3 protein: CASRVARGTGELFF; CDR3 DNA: TGTGCCAGCAGGGTAGCACGGGGCACCGGGGAGCTGTTTTTT
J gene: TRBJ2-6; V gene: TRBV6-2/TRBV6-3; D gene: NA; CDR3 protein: CASSYPHGRGANVLTF; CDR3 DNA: TGTGCCAGCAGTTACCCCCACGGTCGCGGGGCCAACGTCCTGACTTTC
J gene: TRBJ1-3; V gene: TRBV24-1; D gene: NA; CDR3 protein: CATRDGGNTIYF; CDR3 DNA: TGTGCCACCAGGGACGGAGGAAACACCATATATTTT
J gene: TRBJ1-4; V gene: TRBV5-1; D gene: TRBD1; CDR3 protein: CASSLIQGGNEKLFF; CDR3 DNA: TGCGCCAGCAGCTTGATCCAGGGGGGGAATGAAAAACTGTTTTTT
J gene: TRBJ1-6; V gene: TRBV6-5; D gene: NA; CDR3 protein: CASRGTNSPLHF; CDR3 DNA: TGTGCCAGCAGGGGAACCAATTCACCCCTCCACTTT
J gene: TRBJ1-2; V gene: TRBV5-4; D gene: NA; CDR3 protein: CASSLDSNYGYTF; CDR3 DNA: TGTGCCAGCAGCTTGGATTCTAACTATGGCTACACCTTC